The clone carrying this TCR beta chain has a handful of counts. The sample comes from a study of blood T cell repertoires in COVID-19. Study at large: Acute and convalescent COVID-19 samples came from the United States, Italy and Spain. Sample material is recorded as cDNA or gDNA derived from T cells, B-cell-depleted T cells, or PBMCs.

In the authors' methods: Researchers report that nucleated cell counts were estimated from reference gene primer amplification. TCRdb's copy holds only in-frame clones and misses some; the assay was immunoSEQ multiplex PCR. That table supplies the V and J calls and clone size; D and trimming were determined from the DNA. Of 300,000 to 350,000 clones listed, roughly 90% are singletons. After removal of 6 bases from V and 5 bases from J, the junction contained 10 bases not matched to a gene. Germline CDR1 and CDR2: SGHNT and YYREEE (reference sequence). This CDR3 region has 15 residues. Patients at the Seattle site were enrolled during active infection and followed longitudinally.

Specimen: peripheral blood. The chain joins TRBV5-4 to TRBJ2-3, with 9 bases fitting TRBD2. The receptor was derived from a woman aged 25-40 years with COVID-19, enrolled during active disease. CDR3 residues: CASTDSGRVIDTQYF. DNA of the CDR3: TGTGCCAGCACGGATAGCGGGAGAGTAATAGATACGCAGTATTTT.